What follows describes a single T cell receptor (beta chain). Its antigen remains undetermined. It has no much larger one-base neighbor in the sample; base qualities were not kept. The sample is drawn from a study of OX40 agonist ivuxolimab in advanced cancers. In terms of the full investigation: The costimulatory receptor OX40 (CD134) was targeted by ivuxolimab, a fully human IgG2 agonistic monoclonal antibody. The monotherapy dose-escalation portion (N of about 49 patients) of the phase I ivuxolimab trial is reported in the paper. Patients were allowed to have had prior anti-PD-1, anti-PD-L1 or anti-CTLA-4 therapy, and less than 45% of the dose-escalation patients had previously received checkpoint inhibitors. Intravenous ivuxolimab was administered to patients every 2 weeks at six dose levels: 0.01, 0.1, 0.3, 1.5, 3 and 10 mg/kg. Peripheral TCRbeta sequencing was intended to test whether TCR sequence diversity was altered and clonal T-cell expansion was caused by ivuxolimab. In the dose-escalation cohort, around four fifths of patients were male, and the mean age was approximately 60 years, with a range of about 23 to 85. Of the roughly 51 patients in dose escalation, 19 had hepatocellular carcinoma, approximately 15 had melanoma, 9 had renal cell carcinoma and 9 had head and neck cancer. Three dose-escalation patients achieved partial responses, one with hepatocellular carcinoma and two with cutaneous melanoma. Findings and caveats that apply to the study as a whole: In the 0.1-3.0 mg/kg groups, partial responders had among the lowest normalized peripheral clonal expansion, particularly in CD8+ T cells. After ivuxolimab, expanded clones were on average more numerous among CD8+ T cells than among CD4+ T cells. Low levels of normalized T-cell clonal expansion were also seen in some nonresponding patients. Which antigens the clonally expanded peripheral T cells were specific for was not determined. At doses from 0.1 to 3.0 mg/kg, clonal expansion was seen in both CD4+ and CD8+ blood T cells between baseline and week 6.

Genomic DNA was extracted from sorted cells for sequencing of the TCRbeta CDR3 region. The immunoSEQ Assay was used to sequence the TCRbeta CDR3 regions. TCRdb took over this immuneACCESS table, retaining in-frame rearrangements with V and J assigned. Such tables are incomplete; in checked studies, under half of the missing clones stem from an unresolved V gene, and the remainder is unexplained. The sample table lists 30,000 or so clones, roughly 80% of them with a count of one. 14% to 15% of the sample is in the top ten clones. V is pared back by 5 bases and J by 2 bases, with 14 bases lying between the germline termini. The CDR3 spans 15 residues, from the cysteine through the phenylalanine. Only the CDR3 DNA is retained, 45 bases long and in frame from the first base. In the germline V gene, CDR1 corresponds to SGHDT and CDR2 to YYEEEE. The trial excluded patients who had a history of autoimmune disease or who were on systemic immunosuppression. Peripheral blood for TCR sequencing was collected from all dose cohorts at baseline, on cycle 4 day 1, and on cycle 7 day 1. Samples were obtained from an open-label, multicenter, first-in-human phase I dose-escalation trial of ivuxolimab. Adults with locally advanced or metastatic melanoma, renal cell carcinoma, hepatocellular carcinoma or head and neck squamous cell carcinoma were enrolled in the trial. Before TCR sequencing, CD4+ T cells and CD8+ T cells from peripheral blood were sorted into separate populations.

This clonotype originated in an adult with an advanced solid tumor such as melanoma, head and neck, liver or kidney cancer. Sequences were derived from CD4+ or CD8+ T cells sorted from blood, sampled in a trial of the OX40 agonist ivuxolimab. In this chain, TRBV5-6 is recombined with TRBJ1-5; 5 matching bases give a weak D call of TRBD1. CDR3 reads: CASRRWGGGNQPQHF. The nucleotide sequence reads TGTGCCAGCAGGAGGTGGGGAGGGGGCAATCAGCCCCAGCATTTT.